This T cell receptor beta chain was recovered during a study of cytomegalovirus exposure and HLA in healthy donors. In its sample, this clone was seen a few times. What it recognizes is unknown. Study results and limitations: Near-uniform donor sequencing depth was presumed by presence/absence analyses. Cytomegalovirus-associated TCR beta chains were listed, numbering roughly 150.

All the people who gave samples were healthy bone marrow donors. Trimming took 4 bases from V and 2 from J, leaving 9 bases between them. The germline V gene has CDR1 SGHNT and CDR2 YYREEE (reference sequence). This CDR3 has 14 amino acids. Primers included in the PCR were 60 Vbeta and 13 Jbeta primers. Per the study methods: The authors later counted 65 million to 90 million unique TCR beta chains, 9.5 million to 11 million of them shared. Assay: immunoSEQ multiplex PCR; the TCRdb copy retains only in-frame clones and omits some. Clone size and the V and J calls come from that table; the DNA yielded D and trimming. The sample yields over 150,000 clones, about four fifths seen once.

The sequenced sample was PBMCs. The chain couples TRBV5-4 to TRBJ2-2; possible D gene TRBD1, 6 bases. The receptor was derived from a male donor in good health and CMV-seronegative. The CDR3 nucleotides read TGTGCCAGCAGCGTGGACAGTAACACCGGGGAGCTGTTTTTT. Translating it yields CASSVDSNTGELFF.